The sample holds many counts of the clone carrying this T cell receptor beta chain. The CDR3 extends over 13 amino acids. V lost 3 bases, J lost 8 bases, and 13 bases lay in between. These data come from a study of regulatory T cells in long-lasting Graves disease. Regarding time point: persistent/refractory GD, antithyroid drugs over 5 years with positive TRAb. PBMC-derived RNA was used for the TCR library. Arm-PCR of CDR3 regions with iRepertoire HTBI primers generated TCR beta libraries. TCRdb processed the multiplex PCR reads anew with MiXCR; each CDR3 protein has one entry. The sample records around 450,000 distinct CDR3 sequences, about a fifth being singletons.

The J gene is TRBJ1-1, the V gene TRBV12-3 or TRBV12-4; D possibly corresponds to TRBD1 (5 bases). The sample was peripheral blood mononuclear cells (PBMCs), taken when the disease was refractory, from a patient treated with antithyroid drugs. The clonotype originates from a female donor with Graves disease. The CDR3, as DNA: TGTGCCAGCAGTTTTGGGGGTAAGATGGAAGCTTTCTTT. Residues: CASSFGGKMEAFF.